Sequencing of this TCR beta chain was carried out in a study of cytomegalovirus exposure and HLA in healthy donors. The study, taken as a whole, reports: Per published reports, the classifier diagnosed cytomegalovirus status with high specificity and sensitivity. 87-base-pair reads could not separate some V segments, including TRBV6-2 and TRBV6-3.

The CDR3 runs to 15 residues. The V end lost 5 bases, the J end lost 5 bases, and 17 bases lay between the germline ends. CDR1 and CDR2 (germline): SGDLS, YYNGEE. A multiplex PCR was run with 60 Vbeta primers and 13 Jbeta primers. Some clones are missing from TCRdb's copy, which holds only in-frame ones; the method was immunoSEQ multiplex PCR. The table includes tens of thousands of clones, over 55% detected once. To note about this clone: Its target is unknown.

Material: PBMCs. This clonotype was sampled from a woman in her 30s in good health and CMV-seronegative. The J gene is TRBJ2-1, the V gene TRBV9; D is ambiguous. The CDR3 DNA sequence: TGTGCCAGCAGTTTAAGAGGTGAGCCCCACAATGAGCAGTTCTTC. Its protein product is CASSLRGEPHNEQFF.